The rows below give T cell receptor beta chains drawn from one sample of a study of cytomegalovirus exposure and HLA in healthy donors. Sequenced by immunoSEQ multiplex PCR; TCRdb stores in-frame clones only, minus some. Found here are some 110,000 clones, under 85% of them singletons; the top ten hold roughly 13%. Input material: PBMCs. These receptors originate from a woman in her 40s in good health and CMV-seropositive. CDR3s include the opening cysteine and the closing phenylalanine or tryptophan. Each record gives: clone size, J gene, D gene, V gene, CDR3 protein, CDR3 DNA. A D gene is named only where the DNA matches it firmly. The size of a clone is reported for some rows only, either as once, few or many, or as a class for expanded clones.

clone size: -; J gene: TRBJ1-2; D gene: TRBD1; V gene: TRBV19; CDR3 protein: CASSRSTGGSYGYTF; CDR3 DNA: TGTGCCAGTAGTAGGTCGACAGGGGGCAGTTATGGCTACACCTTC
clone size: -; J gene: TRBJ2-2; D gene: -; V gene: TRBV11-1; CDR3 protein: CASSSVQFANTGELFF; CDR3 DNA: TGTGCCAGCAGTTCCGTACAGTTCGCGAACACCGGGGAGCTGTTTTTT
clone size: -; J gene: TRBJ2-7; D gene: TRBD1; V gene: TRBV5-1; CDR3 protein: CASSHTGTGNEEQYF; CDR3 DNA: TGCGCCAGCAGCCACACCGGGACAGGGAATGAAGAGCAGTACTTC
clone size: -; J gene: TRBJ2-7; D gene: TRBD2; V gene: TRBV6-5; CDR3 protein: CASSATSGIPYEQYF; CDR3 DNA: TGTGCCAGCAGTGCGACTAGCGGGATTCCCTACGAGCAGTACTTC
clone size: -; J gene: TRBJ1-5; D gene: -; V gene: TRBV21-1; CDR3 protein: CASTPADREKWSNQPQHF; CDR3 DNA: TGTGCCAGCACCCCGGCGGACAGGGAAAAGTGGAGCAATCAGCCCCAGCATTTT
clone size: -; J gene: TRBJ2-1; D gene: -; V gene: TRBV30; CDR3 protein: CAWSVRWGGRRNEQFF; CDR3 DNA: TGTGCCTGGAGTGTACGTTGGGGGGGCCGGCGCAATGAGCAGTTCTTC
clone size: -; J gene: TRBJ2-7; D gene: TRBD1; V gene: TRBV10-3; CDR3 protein: CASTKDRGQYEQYF; CDR3 DNA: TGTGCTAGCACAAAGGACAGGGGGCAGTACGAGCAGTACTTC
clone size: few; J gene: TRBJ2-3; D gene: TRBD2; V gene: TRBV4-2; CDR3 protein: CASSQEGGSSTDTQYF; CDR3 DNA: TGTGCCAGCAGCCAAGAGGGAGGGAGCAGCACAGATACGCAGTATTTT
clone size: -; J gene: TRBJ1-2; D gene: -; V gene: TRBV5-6; CDR3 protein: CASSHLREVEYGYTF; CDR3 DNA: TGTGCCAGCAGCCACCTTAGGGAGGTGGAGTATGGCTACACCTTC
clone size: -; J gene: TRBJ2-7; D gene: TRBD2; V gene: TRBV30; CDR3 protein: CAWSVGREGREQYF; CDR3 DNA: TGTGCCTGGAGTGTGGGGCGGGAGGGCCGCGAGCAGTACTTC
clone size: few; J gene: TRBJ2-6; D gene: -; V gene: TRBV30; CDR3 protein: CAYDRSGANVLTF; CDR3 DNA: TGTGCCTACGACAGGTCTGGGGCCAACGTCCTGACTTTC
clone size: few; J gene: TRBJ2-2; D gene: -; V gene: TRBV29-1; CDR3 protein: CSVDSSNTGELFF; CDR3 DNA: TGCAGCGTTGACAGTTCGAACACCGGGGAGCTGTTTTTT
clone size: few; J gene: TRBJ2-3; D gene: TRBD2; V gene: TRBV15; CDR3 protein: CATSRDRAGRSTDTQYF; CDR3 DNA: TGTGCCACCAGCAGAGATCGGGCCGGGAGGTCCACAGATACGCAGTATTTT
clone size: few; J gene: TRBJ2-2; D gene: TRBD2; V gene: TRBV27; CDR3 protein: CASSPLSGRGDGELFF; CDR3 DNA: TGTGCCAGCAGCCCCCTCAGCGGGAGGGGGGACGGGGAGCTGTTTTTT
clone size: -; J gene: TRBJ1-1; D gene: -; V gene: TRBV27; CDR3 protein: CASSLWAGDTEAFF; CDR3 DNA: TGTGCCAGCAGTTTATGGGCCGGTGACACTGAAGCTTTCTTT
clone size: -; J gene: TRBJ2-7; D gene: -; V gene: TRBV28; CDR3 protein: CASSIGGYEQYF; CDR3 DNA: TGTGCCAGCTCAATTGGGGGGTACGAGCAGTACTTC
clone size: few; J gene: TRBJ1-2; D gene: -; V gene: TRBV7-9; CDR3 protein: CASSLTGRVSFYGYTF; CDR3 DNA: TGTGCCAGCAGCTTGACAGGACGCGTCTCCTTCTATGGCTACACCTTC
clone size: -; J gene: TRBJ2-7; D gene: -; V gene: TRBV7-8; CDR3 protein: CASSLPAPGHMLHYEQYF; CDR3 DNA: TGTGCCAGCAGCCTACCGGCCCCAGGACACATGTTACACTACGAGCAGTACTTC
clone size: -; J gene: TRBJ2-7; D gene: TRBD2; V gene: TRBV13; CDR3 protein: CASSEASGSDEQYF; CDR3 DNA: TGTGCCAGCAGCGAAGCTAGCGGGAGCGACGAGCAGTACTTC
clone size: -; J gene: TRBJ2-7; D gene: TRBD1; V gene: TRBV9; CDR3 protein: CASSVSPSGTGLNEQYF; CDR3 DNA: TGTGCCAGCAGCGTAAGTCCGTCTGGGACAGGGTTGAACGAGCAGTACTTC
clone size: -; J gene: TRBJ1-2; D gene: TRBD1; V gene: TRBV5-4; CDR3 protein: CASSHDRGVYGYTF; CDR3 DNA: TGTGCCAGCAGCCACGACAGGGGCGTATATGGCTACACCTTC
clone size: few; J gene: TRBJ2-5; D gene: TRBD2; V gene: TRBV4-2; CDR3 protein: CASSQVSGRARETQYF; CDR3 DNA: TGTGCCAGCAGCCAAGTTAGCGGGAGGGCCCGGGAGACCCAGTACTTC
clone size: many; J gene: TRBJ2-1; D gene: -; V gene: TRBV19; CDR3 protein: CASSKGLPNEQFF; CDR3 DNA: TGTGCCAGTAGTAAGGGACTTCCTAATGAGCAGTTCTTC
clone size: -; J gene: TRBJ2-3; D gene: -; V gene: TRBV6-5; CDR3 protein: CASSPERGRNTQYF; CDR3 DNA: TGTGCCAGCAGCCCTGAGAGAGGGAGGAATACGCAGTATTTT
clone size: -; J gene: TRBJ1-1; D gene: -; V gene: TRBV11-1; CDR3 protein: CTISGAVNTEAFF; CDR3 DNA: TGTACCATTTCAGGGGCCGTGAACACTGAAGCTTTCTTT
clone size: -; J gene: TRBJ1-2; D gene: TRBD1; V gene: TRBV11-2; CDR3 protein: CASSSPDREDGYTF; CDR3 DNA: TGTGCCAGCAGCTCACCGGACAGGGAGGATGGCTACACCTTC
clone size: -; J gene: TRBJ2-3; D gene: -; V gene: TRBV7-9; CDR3 protein: CASSAGRTDTQYF; CDR3 DNA: TGTGCCAGCTCGGCGGGTCGCACAGATACGCAGTATTTT
clone size: -; J gene: TRBJ2-7; D gene: -; V gene: TRBV27; CDR3 protein: CASSLRSAGAIPFF; CDR3 DNA: TGTGCCAGCAGTTTAAGATCGGCAGGGGCCATCCCCTTTTTC